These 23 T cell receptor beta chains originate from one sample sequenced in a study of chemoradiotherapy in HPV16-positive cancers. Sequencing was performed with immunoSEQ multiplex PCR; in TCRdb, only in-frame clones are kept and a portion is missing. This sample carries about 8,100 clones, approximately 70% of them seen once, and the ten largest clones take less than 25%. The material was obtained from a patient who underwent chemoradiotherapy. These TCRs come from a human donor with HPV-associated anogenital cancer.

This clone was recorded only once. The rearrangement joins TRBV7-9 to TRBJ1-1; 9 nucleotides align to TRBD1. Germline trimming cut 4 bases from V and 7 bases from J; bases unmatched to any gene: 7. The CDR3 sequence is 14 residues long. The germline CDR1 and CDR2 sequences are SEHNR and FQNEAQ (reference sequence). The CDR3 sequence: CASSSQGAKGEAFF. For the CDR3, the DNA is TGTGCCAGCAGCTCACAGGGGGCGAAAGGTGAAGCTTTCTTT.

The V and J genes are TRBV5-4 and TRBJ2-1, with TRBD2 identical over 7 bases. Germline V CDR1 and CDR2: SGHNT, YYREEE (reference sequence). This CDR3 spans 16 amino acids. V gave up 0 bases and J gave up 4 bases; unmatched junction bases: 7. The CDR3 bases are TGTGCCAGCAGCTTGGAGAGCGGGGACCTATACAATGAGCAGTTCTTC. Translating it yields CASSLESGDLYNEQFF.

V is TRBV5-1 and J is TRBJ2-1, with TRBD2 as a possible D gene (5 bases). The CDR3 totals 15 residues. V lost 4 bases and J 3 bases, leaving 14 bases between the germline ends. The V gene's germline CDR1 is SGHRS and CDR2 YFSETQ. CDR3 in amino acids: CASSATDRGYNEQFF. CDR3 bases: TGCGCCAGCAGCGCGACTGACCGGGGCTACAATGAGCAGTTCTTC. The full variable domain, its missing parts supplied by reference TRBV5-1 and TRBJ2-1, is KAGVTQTPRYLIKTRGQQVTLSCSPISGHRSVSWYQQTPGQGLQFLFEYFSETQRNKGNFPGRFSGRQFSNSRSEMNVSTLELGDSALYLCASSATDRGYNEQFFGPGTRLTVL.

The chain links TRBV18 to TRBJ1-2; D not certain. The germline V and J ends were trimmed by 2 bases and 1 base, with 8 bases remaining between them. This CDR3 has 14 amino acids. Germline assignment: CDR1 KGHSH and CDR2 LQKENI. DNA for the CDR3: TGTGCCAGCTCACCAGAGGCGATTAACTATGGCTACACCTTC. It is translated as CASSPEAINYGYTF. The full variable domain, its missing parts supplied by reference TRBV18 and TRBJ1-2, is NAGVMQNPRHLVRRRGQEARLRCSPMKGHSHVYWYRQLPEEGLKFMVYLQKENIIDESGMPKERFSAEFPKEGPSILRIQQVVRGDSAAYFCASSPEAINYGYTFGSGTRLTVV.

The DNA of the CDR3 is TGCGCCAGCAGCCTGACTCCAGGGTTAGGAGAGCAGTACTTC. This sequence encodes CASSLTPGLGEQYF. The chain carries TRBV5-1 and TRBJ2-7; D is perhaps TRBD1 (5 bases). V was trimmed by 4 bases and J by 7 bases, leaving 18 bases between them. The CDR3 has 14 amino acids. Germline CDR1 reads SGHRS; CDR2 reads YFSETQ.

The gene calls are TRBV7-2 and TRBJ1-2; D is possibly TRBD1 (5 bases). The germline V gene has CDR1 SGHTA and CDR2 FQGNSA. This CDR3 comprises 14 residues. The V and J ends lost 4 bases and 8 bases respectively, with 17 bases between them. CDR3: CASSSGLSTGGYTF. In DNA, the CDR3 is TGTGCCAGCAGCTCGGGACTCTCAACAGGAGGCTACACCTTC. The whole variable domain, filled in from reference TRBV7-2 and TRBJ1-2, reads GAGVSQSPSNKVTEKGKDVELRCDPISGHTALYWYRQSLGQGLEFLIYFQGNSAPDKSGLPSDRFSAERTGGSVSTLTIQRTQQEDSAVYLCASSSGLSTGGYTFGSGTRLTVV.

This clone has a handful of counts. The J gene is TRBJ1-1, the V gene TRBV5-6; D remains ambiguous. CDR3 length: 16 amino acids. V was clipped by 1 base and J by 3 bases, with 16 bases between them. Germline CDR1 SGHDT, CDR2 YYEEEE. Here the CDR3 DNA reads TGTGCCAGCAGCTTGTTGGGTGAGGGAGGGTACACTGAAGCTTTCTTT. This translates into CASSLLGEGGYTEAFF.

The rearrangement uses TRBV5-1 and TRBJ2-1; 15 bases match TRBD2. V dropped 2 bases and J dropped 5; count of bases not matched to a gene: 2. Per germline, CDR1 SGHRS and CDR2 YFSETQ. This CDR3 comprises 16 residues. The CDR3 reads CASSLGTSGGHNEQFF. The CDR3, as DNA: TGCGCCAGCAGCTTAGGGACTAGCGGGGGGCACAATGAGCAGTTCTTC.

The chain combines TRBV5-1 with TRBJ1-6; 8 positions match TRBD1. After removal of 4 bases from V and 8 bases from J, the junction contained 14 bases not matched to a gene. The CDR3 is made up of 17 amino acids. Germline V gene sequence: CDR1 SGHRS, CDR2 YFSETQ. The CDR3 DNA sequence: TGCGCCAGCAGCCCGCAGGCGTCCGGGACAGGTGATTCACCCCTCCACTTT. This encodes CASSPQASGTGDSPLHF.

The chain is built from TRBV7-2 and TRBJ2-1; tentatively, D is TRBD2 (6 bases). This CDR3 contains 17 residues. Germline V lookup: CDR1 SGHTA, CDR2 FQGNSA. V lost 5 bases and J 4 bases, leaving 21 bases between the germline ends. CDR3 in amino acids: CASSLTLLGLQYNEQFF. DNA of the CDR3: TGTGCCAGCAGCCTAACTCTCTTGGGACTGCAATACAATGAGCAGTTCTTC.

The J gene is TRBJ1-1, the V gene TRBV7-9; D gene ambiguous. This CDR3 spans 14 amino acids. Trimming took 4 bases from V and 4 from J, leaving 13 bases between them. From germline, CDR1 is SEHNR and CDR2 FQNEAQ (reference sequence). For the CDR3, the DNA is TGTGCCAGCAGCTCCTGGGTCGAGGGCACTGAAGCTTTCTTT. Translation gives CASSSWVEGTEAFF.

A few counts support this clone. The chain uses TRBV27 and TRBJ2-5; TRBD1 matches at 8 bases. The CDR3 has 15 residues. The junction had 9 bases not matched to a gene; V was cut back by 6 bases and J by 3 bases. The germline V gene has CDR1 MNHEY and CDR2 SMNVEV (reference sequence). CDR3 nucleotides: TGTGCCAGCAGCCTCCGCAGGACAGGGAAAGAGACCCAGTACTTC. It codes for CASSLRRTGKETQYF.

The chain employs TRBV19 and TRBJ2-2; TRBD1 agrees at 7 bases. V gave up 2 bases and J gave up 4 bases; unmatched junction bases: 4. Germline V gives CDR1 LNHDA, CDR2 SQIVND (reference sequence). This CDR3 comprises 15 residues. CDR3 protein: CASSIIRQGTGELFF. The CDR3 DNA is TGTGCCAGTAGTATAATTCGACAGGGCACCGGGGAGCTGTTTTTT.

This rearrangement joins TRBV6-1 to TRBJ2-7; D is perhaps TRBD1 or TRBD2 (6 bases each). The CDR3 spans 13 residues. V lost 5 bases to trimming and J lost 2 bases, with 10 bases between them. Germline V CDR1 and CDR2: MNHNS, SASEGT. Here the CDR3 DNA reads TGTGCCAGCAGTACGGGGGCCCCCTACGAGCAGTACTTC. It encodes CASSTGAPYEQYF.

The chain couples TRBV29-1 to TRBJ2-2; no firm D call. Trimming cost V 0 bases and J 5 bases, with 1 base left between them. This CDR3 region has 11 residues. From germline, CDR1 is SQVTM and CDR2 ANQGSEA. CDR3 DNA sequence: TGCAGCGTTGAAGAAACCGGGGAGCTGTTTTTT. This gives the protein CSVEETGELFF.

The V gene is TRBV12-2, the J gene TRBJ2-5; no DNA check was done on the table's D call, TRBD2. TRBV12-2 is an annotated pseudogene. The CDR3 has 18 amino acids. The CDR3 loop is CASRLEALAGGPGETQYF. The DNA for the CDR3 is TGTGCAAGTCGCTTAGAGGCCCTAGCGGGGGGGCCGGGGGAGACCCAGTACTTC.

CDR3 sequence: CASSLGRALMAEAFF. As DNA, the CDR3 is TGTGCCAGCAGCTTAGGGAGGGCCTTAATGGCAGAAGCTTTCTTT. The chain uses TRBV7-2 and TRBJ1-1; D is uncertain. V lost 1 base and J lost 8, with 17 bases in between. Germline values: CDR1 SGHTA, CDR2 FQGNSA. This CDR3 has 15 amino acids.

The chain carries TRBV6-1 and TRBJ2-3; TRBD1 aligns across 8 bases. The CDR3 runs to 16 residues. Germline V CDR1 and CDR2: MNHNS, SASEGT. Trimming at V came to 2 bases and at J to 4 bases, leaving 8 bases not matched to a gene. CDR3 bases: TGTGCCAGCAGTGAATTGTGGCAGGGGGCCTCAGATACGCAGTATTTT. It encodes CASSELWQGASDTQYF.

The CDR3 nucleotides read TGTGCCAGAGGACGGACGGAAAAAAACATTCAGTACTTC. This codes for CARGRTEKNIQYF. The chain recombines TRBV2 with TRBJ2-4, with no clear D. The germline V gene encodes CDR1 SNHLY and CDR2 FYNNEI. The CDR3 consists of 13 residues. V lost 9 bases and J lost 4, with 13 bases in between.

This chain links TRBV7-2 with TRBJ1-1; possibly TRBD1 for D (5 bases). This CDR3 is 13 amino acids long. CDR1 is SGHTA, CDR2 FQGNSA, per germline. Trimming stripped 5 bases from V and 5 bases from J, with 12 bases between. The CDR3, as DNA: TGTGCCAGCAGCGTTCAGGGAAGAACTGAAGCTTTCTTT. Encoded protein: CASSVQGRTEAFF.

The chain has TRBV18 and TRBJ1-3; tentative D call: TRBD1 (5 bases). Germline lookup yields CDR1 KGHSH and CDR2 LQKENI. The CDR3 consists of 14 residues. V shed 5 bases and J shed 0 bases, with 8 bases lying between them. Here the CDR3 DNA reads TGTGCCAGCTCAAGAGGGGACTCTGGAAACACCATATATTTT. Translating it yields CASSRGDSGNTIYF.

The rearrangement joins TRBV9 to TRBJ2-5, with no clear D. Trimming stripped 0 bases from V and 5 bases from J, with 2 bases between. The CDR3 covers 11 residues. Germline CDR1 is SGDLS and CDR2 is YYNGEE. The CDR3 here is CASSVEETQYF. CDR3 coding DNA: TGTGCCAGCAGCGTAGAGGAGACCCAGTACTTC.

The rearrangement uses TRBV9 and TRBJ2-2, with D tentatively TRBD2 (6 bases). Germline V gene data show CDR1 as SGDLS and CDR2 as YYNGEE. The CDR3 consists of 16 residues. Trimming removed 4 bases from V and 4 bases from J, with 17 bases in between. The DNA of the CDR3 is TGTGCCAGCAGCTCTCTAGCGAAGGGGAGCACCGGGGAGCTGTTTTTT. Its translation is CASSSLAKGSTGELFF.